Listed below are T cell receptor beta chains from one sample, sequenced in a study of CD8 T cells in ankylosing spondylitis. TCRdb independently ran MiXCR on the 5' RACE reads; one entry per CDR3 protein. Of approximately 400,000 distinct CDR3 sequences detected, 25% to 30% appear once; the ten largest clones hold approximately 1%. Sequences were obtained from blood, either unsorted or a sorted T cell fraction (not recorded which). These receptors came from a male donor with ankylosing spondylitis. Both conserved end residues are part of each CDR3. Fields, in order: V gene, clone size, CDR3 length, D gene, J gene, CDR3 protein, CDR3 DNA. The D gene is left open where the match is weak. Clone size is stated in some rows and not others, as once, few, many or a class when expanded.

v_call: TRBV7-8
clone_size: -
cdr3_length: 16
d_call: TRBD2
j_call: TRBJ2-1
cdr3_aa: CASSLAGTSVPYEQFF
cdr3_nt: TGTGCCAGCAGCTTAGCCGGGACTAGTGTTCCCTATGAGCAGTTCTTC

v_call: TRBV5-1
clone_size: few
cdr3_length: 19
d_call: TRBD2
j_call: TRBJ2-1
cdr3_aa: CASSFNRGLAGGLNNEQFF
cdr3_nt: TGCGCCAGCAGCTTCAACAGGGGACTAGCGGGAGGTTTGAACAATGAGCAGTTCTTC

v_call: TRBV7-8
clone_size: many
cdr3_length: 14
d_call: TRBD2
j_call: TRBJ2-3
cdr3_aa: CASSFDSGKDTQYF
cdr3_nt: TGTGCCAGCAGCTTCGATAGCGGGAAAGATACGCAGTATTTT

v_call: TRBV14
clone_size: few
cdr3_length: 16
d_call: -
j_call: TRBJ2-1
cdr3_aa: CASSQLRDAIYNEQFF
cdr3_nt: TGTGCCAGCAGCCAACTTCGGGACGCCATCTACAATGAGCAGTTCTTC

v_call: TRBV6-1
clone_size: -
cdr3_length: 14
d_call: -
j_call: TRBJ1-1
cdr3_aa: CASSELLGHTEAFF
cdr3_nt: TGTGCCAGCAGTGAACTATTAGGACACACTGAAGCTTTCTTT

v_call: TRBV20-1
clone_size: few
cdr3_length: 17
d_call: TRBD2
j_call: TRBJ2-1
cdr3_aa: CSAERGYLAGLRNEQFF
cdr3_nt: TGCAGTGCCGAGAGGGGCTACCTAGCGGGCTTAAGGAATGAGCAGTTCTTC

v_call: TRBV19
clone_size: -
cdr3_length: 14
d_call: -
j_call: TRBJ2-7
cdr3_aa: CASSTTGTPYEQYF
cdr3_nt: TGTGCCAGTAGTACCACAGGTACCCCCTACGAGCAGTACTTC

v_call: TRBV10-2
clone_size: -
cdr3_length: 12
d_call: -
j_call: TRBJ2-7
cdr3_aa: CASINPGREQYF
cdr3_nt: TGCGCCAGCATCAATCCAGGGCGCGAGCAGTACTTC

v_call: TRBV5-8
clone_size: -
cdr3_length: 13
d_call: -
j_call: TRBJ1-5
cdr3_aa: CASSTRDLQPQHF
cdr3_nt: TGTGCCAGCAGCACCCGGGACTTACAGCCCCAGCATTTT

v_call: TRBV5-1
clone_size: many
cdr3_length: 14
d_call: -
j_call: TRBJ2-3
cdr3_aa: CASSPGGATDTQYF
cdr3_nt: TGCGCCAGCAGCCCCGGAGGGGCCACAGATACGCAGTATTTT

v_call: TRBV3-1
clone_size: -
cdr3_length: 16
d_call: -
j_call: TRBJ1-5
cdr3_aa: CASSQDPWSIRQPQHF
cdr3_nt: TGTGCCAGCAGCCAAGATCCCTGGTCCATAAGGCAGCCCCAGCATTTT

v_call: TRBV7-7
clone_size: once
cdr3_length: 14
d_call: TRBD1
j_call: TRBJ2-7
cdr3_aa: CASSRAGGEHEQYF
cdr3_nt: TGTGCCAGCAGCCGAGCAGGGGGTGAACACGAGCAGTACTTC

v_call: TRBV10-3
clone_size: few
cdr3_length: 13
d_call: -
j_call: TRBJ1-1
cdr3_aa: CAISEERITEAFF
cdr3_nt: TGTGCCATCAGTGAAGAACGGATCACTGAAGCTTTCTTT

v_call: TRBV6-6
clone_size: few
cdr3_length: 11
d_call: -
j_call: TRBJ2-1
cdr3_aa: CASSYWGEQFF
cdr3_nt: TGTGCCAGCAGTTATTGGGGTGAGCAGTTCTTC

v_call: TRBV25-1
clone_size: few
cdr3_length: 19
d_call: -
j_call: TRBJ2-7
cdr3_aa: CASSHAQGLSGPYSYEQYF
cdr3_nt: TGTGCCAGCAGTCACGCACAGGGGCTCAGCGGGCCCTACTCCTACGAGCAGTACTTC

v_call: TRBV7-9
clone_size: few
cdr3_length: 14
d_call: -
j_call: TRBJ1-1
cdr3_aa: CASSLPMGNTEAFF
cdr3_nt: TGTGCCAGCAGCTTACCGATGGGCAACACTGAAGCTTTCTTT

v_call: TRBV7-9
clone_size: -
cdr3_length: 15
d_call: TRBD2
j_call: TRBJ2-1
cdr3_aa: CASSLGGRVWNEQFF
cdr3_nt: TGTGCCAGCAGCTTAGGCGGGAGGGTGTGGAATGAGCAGTTCTTC

v_call: TRBV20-1
clone_size: few
cdr3_length: 14
d_call: TRBD2
j_call: TRBJ2-5
cdr3_aa: CSAGSGMLEETQYF
cdr3_nt: TGCAGTGCCGGAAGCGGGATGCTGGAAGAGACCCAGTACTTC

v_call: TRBV12-3/TRBV12-4
clone_size: few
cdr3_length: 15
d_call: TRBD2
j_call: TRBJ2-1
cdr3_aa: CASGIAGGGYNEQFF
cdr3_nt: TGTGCCAGCGGAATAGCGGGAGGGGGCTACAATGAGCAGTTCTTC

v_call: TRBV15
clone_size: -
cdr3_length: 13
d_call: -
j_call: TRBJ1-4
cdr3_aa: CATSRGQIEKLFF
cdr3_nt: TGTGCCACCAGCCGTGGACAGATTGAAAAACTGTTTTTT

v_call: TRBV12-3/TRBV12-4
clone_size: few
cdr3_length: 14
d_call: -
j_call: TRBJ2-1
cdr3_aa: CASRRDNYYNEQFF
cdr3_nt: TGTGCCAGCAGACGGGACAACTACTACAATGAGCAGTTCTTC

v_call: TRBV20-1
clone_size: -
cdr3_length: 17
d_call: TRBD2
j_call: TRBJ2-1
cdr3_aa: CSARDPLAGPSYNEQFF
cdr3_nt: TGCAGTGCTAGAGATCCTCTAGCGGGGCCGTCTTACAATGAGCAGTTCTTC

v_call: TRBV2
clone_size: few
cdr3_length: 12
d_call: -
j_call: TRBJ2-3
cdr3_aa: CASRGNRDTQYF
cdr3_nt: TGTGCCAGCAGGGGGAATAGAGATACGCAGTATTTT

v_call: TRBV7-9
clone_size: -
cdr3_length: 14
d_call: TRBD1
j_call: TRBJ1-1
cdr3_aa: CASSAGGFSTEAFF
cdr3_nt: TGTGCCAGCAGCGCAGGGGGTTTCAGCACTGAAGCTTTCTTT

v_call: TRBV10-3
clone_size: few
cdr3_length: 13
d_call: -
j_call: TRBJ1-1
cdr3_aa: CAISEGKSSEAFF
cdr3_nt: TGTGCCATCAGTGAGGGAAAGAGCTCTGAAGCTTTCTTT

v_call: TRBV20-1
clone_size: -
cdr3_length: 14
d_call: -
j_call: TRBJ2-1
cdr3_aa: CSASFGTAFGEQFF
cdr3_nt: TGCAGTGCTAGTTTCGGGACGGCCTTTGGGGAGCAGTTCTTC

v_call: TRBV20-1
clone_size: -
cdr3_length: 15
d_call: TRBD2
j_call: TRBJ2-3
cdr3_aa: CSASRRLAGANTQYF
cdr3_nt: TGCAGTGCTAGCCGCAGGCTAGCGGGAGCGAACACGCAGTATTTT

v_call: TRBV7-6
clone_size: -
cdr3_length: 16
d_call: TRBD2
j_call: TRBJ2-5
cdr3_aa: CATATLGLAEGETQYF
cdr3_nt: TGTGCCACCGCAACATTGGGCCTAGCGGAGGGAGAGACCCAGTACTTC

v_call: TRBV14
clone_size: -
cdr3_length: 12
d_call: -
j_call: TRBJ2-7
cdr3_aa: CASSQDSREQYF
cdr3_nt: TGTGCCAGCAGCCAAGATAGCCGCGAGCAGTACTTC

v_call: TRBV3-1
clone_size: -
cdr3_length: 14
d_call: -
j_call: TRBJ2-1
cdr3_aa: CASSQAPNNNEQFF
cdr3_nt: TGTGCCAGCAGCCAAGCCCCAAACAACAATGAGCAGTTCTTC

v_call: TRBV20-1
clone_size: -
cdr3_length: 12
d_call: -
j_call: TRBJ2-1
cdr3_aa: CSARAIYNEQFF
cdr3_nt: TGCAGTGCTAGAGCTATCTACAATGAGCAGTTCTTC